This T cell receptor beta chain was profiled in a study of control samples from healthy donors and cancer patients. Libraries were prepared by immunoSEQ multiplex PCR; TCRdb keeps only in-frame clonotypes and omits some of them. The sample has about 140,000 clones, more than 80% seen once. The CDR3 length is 14 residues. V dropped 1 base and J dropped 3 bases, with 6 bases sitting between them. Germline loops: CDR1 SEHNR, CDR2 FQNEAQ (reference sequence). The receptor was isolated from a man aged 18 to 29 in good health. The chain links TRBV7-9 to TRBJ1-4, with D unresolved. Sequencing input: blood. The CDR3, as DNA: TGTGCCAGCAGCTTAGGGAACTCTAATGAAAAACTGTTTTTT. This translates into CASSLGNSNEKLFF.